The 23 T cell receptor beta chains below were found in one sample sequenced in a study of neurological immune-mediated disorders. A single record per CDR3 protein comes from TCRdb applying MiXCR to the 5' RACE reads. The table records roughly 25,000 distinct CDR3 sequences, roughly 2.7% of them present only once. Sequencing was done on a sample of PBMCs. These receptors came from a woman between 50 and 59 years old with multiple sclerosis.

This clonotype came up many times. The CDR3 DNA is TGCAGCGTTGAAGATACGGCCGATGGACTCTATGGCTACACCTTC. Its translation is CSVEDTADGLYGYTF. The rearrangement joins TRBV29-1 to TRBJ1-2; D not resolved. CDR1 is SQVTM, CDR2 ANQGSEA, per germline. CDR3 length equals 15 residues. The V end was cut by 0 bases, the J end by 4 bases, with 15 bases between.

Points on this clonotype: A much larger clone lies one base from this, so it may be a read error. V is TRBV6-2 or TRBV6-3 and J is TRBJ1-5; no reliable D call. CDR3 length equals 13 residues. Per the germline V gene, CDR1 is MNHEY and CDR2 is SVGEGT. V gave up 2 bases and J gave up 1 base, with 3 bases separating them. The CDR3 loop reads CASSYGSNQPQHF. The CDR3 DNA sequence: TGTGCCAGCAGTTACGGAAGCAATCAGCCCCAGCATTTT.

This clonotype was seen ten or more times. The chain recombines TRBV6-6 with TRBJ1-1; tentative D call: TRBD1 (6 bases). The V gene lost 2 bases and the J gene lost 3 bases, with 13 bases spanning the gap. From germline, CDR1 is MNHNY and CDR2 SVGAGI (reference sequence). There are 15 residues in the CDR3. Here the CDR3 DNA reads TGTGCCAGCAGTTACGGGGGGGCCAGAGACACTGAAGCTTTCTTT. This gives the protein CASSYGGARDTEAFF.

This clonotype has at least ten counts. This rearrangement joins TRBV3-1 to TRBJ1-2; D not resolved. The CDR3 totals 12 residues. Trimming took off 0 bases at V and 7 bases at J, with 6 bases between the two ends. Germline V lookup: CDR1 LGHDT, CDR2 YNNKEL (reference sequence). CDR3 bases: TGTGCCAGCAGCCAAGATCGTCGTGGCTACACCTTC. Amino acid sequence: CASSQDRRGYTF.

This clonotype appeared many times. This CDR3 is CATSGTGDTEAFF. For the CDR3, the DNA is TGCGCCACTTCCGGGACAGGGGACACTGAAGCTTTCTTT. The rearrangement joins TRBV10-2 to TRBJ1-1; 10 positions agree with TRBD1. V gave up 10 bases and J gave up 3 bases; unmatched junction bases: 5. The CDR3 extends over 13 amino acids. Germline V gene data show CDR1 as WSHSY and CDR2 as SAAADI.

This clonotype was recorded at least ten times. The V gene is TRBV20-1, the J gene TRBJ2-1; TRBD1 is a possible D gene (5 bases). CDR1 is DFQATT and CDR2 is SNEGSKA in the germline V gene (reference sequence). The V gene lost 3 bases and the J gene lost 8 bases, with 17 bases spanning the gap. This CDR3 contains 14 residues. CDR3 region: CSASGARATDEQFF. CDR3 nucleotide sequence: TGCAGTGCTAGTGGGGCTCGGGCTACGGATGAGCAGTTCTTC.

This clonotype was seen at least ten times. The V gene is TRBV20-1, the J gene TRBJ2-5; D call uncertain. Trimming removed 5 bases from V and 5 bases from J, with 18 bases in between. The germline CDR1 and CDR2 sequences are DFQATT and SNEGSKA (reference sequence). The CDR3 is 14 amino acids. CDR3 nucleotides: TGCAGTGCTTCCCTCACGGCGCCCGCGGAGACCCAGTACTTC. This codes for CSASLTAPAETQYF.

This clonotype counts as medium-sized. This chain uses TRBV20-1 with TRBJ2-3; D possibly uses TRBD1 or TRBD2 (6 bases each). Germline assignment: CDR1 DFQATT and CDR2 SNEGSKA (reference sequence). The CDR3 extends over 12 amino acids. Deletions cut 4 bases from V and 4 bases from J, with 9 bases between. DNA for the CDR3: TGCAGTGCTATGAGGGGGGCAGATACGCAGTATTTT. This gives the protein CSAMRGADTQYF.

This clonotype occurred many times. DNA for the CDR3: TGTGCCAGCTATACCTCTATTTCAGATACGCAGTATTTT. Translating gives CASYTSISDTQYF. V usage is TRBV2 and J usage is TRBJ2-3; D gene ambiguous. The CDR3 runs to 13 residues. Trimming stripped 8 bases from V and 4 bases from J, with 13 bases between. Germline V CDR1 and CDR2: SNHLY, FYNNEI.

This clonotype appeared many times. The chain uses TRBV20-1 and TRBJ2-5; D could derive from TRBD1 or TRBD2 (5 bases each). The CDR3 runs 12 residues. CDR1 is DFQATT, CDR2 SNEGSKA, per germline (reference sequence). V was pared by 4 bases and J by 5 bases, with 11 bases between. CDR3 in DNA: TGCAGTGCTACATGGGACGCTGAGACCCAGTACTTC. It translates to CSATWDAETQYF.

In its sample, this clonotype was seen many times. The chain combines TRBV5-1 with TRBJ2-1; 12 bases are shared with TRBD1. The V segment lost 0 bases and the J segment 7 bases; nucleotides outside the gene matches: 2. Germline lookup yields CDR1 SGHRS and CDR2 YFSETQ. The CDR3 consists of 15 residues. CDR3 sequence (DNA): TGCGCCAGCAGCTTGGAGGGACAGGGGGCGAATGAGCAGTTCTTC. Translating it yields CASSLEGQGANEQFF. The full variable domain, rest sourced from reference TRBV5-1 and TRBJ2-1, is KAGVTQTPRYLIKTRGQQVTLSCSPISGHRSVSWYQQTPGQGLQFLFEYFSETQRNKGNFPGRFSGRQFSNSRSEMNVSTLELGDSALYLCASSLEGQGANEQFFGPGTRLTVL.

This clonotype has at least ten counts. The chain has TRBV10-3 and TRBJ1-1; D gene uncertain. This CDR3 has 11 amino acids. Trimming removed 7 bases at V and 0 bases at J, with 3 bases between. Germline V gene lookup returns CDR1 ENHRY and CDR2 SYGVKD. CDR3 region: CAITVNTEAFF. CDR3 coding DNA: TGTGCCATCACGGTGAACACTGAAGCTTTCTTT.

This clonotype was recorded many times. This sequence joins TRBV5-1 and TRBJ2-1; no reliable D call. V was trimmed by 1 base and J by 7 bases, leaving 3 bases between them. CDR1 is SGHRS, CDR2 YFSETQ, per germline. This CDR3 comprises 11 residues. The CDR3 nucleotides read TGCGCCAGCAGCTTGTCAAATGAGCAGTTCTTC. Residues: CASSLSNEQFF.

This clonotype was detected many times. This sequence joins TRBV5-1 and TRBJ1-1; no definite D call. In germline, CDR1 is SGHRS, CDR2 YFSETQ. The CDR3 covers 13 residues. V lost 4 bases to trimming and J lost 4 bases, with 11 bases between them. The CDR3 protein is CASSLGSGTEAFF. For the CDR3, the DNA is TGCGCCAGCAGCCTTGGGAGTGGCACTGAAGCTTTCTTT.

To note about this clonotype: A much larger clone sits a single nucleotide away, making a read error possible. This chain connects TRBV5-1 to TRBJ1-2; 9 bases match TRBD1. Germline assignment: CDR1 SGHRS and CDR2 YFSETQ. The CDR3 sequence is 11 residues long. The CDR3 spells CASRGTGRTDF. The CDR3 nucleotides are TGCGCCAGCAGAGGGACAGGGCGGACGGACTTC.

This clonotype came up many times. The CDR3 loop reads CSARDRAGGHSDTQYF. DNA of the CDR3: TGCAGTGCTAGAGATAGAGCGGGGGGCCACTCAGATACGCAGTATTTT. J is TRBJ2-3 and V is TRBV20-1; 9 bases are a match to TRBD2. The CDR3 is 16 residues long. The germline V gene encodes CDR1 DFQATT and CDR2 SNEGSKA (reference sequence). With 0 bases clipped from V and 4 bases from J, the junction kept 8 bases outside the gene matches.

This clonotype was observed a few times. A read error is likely, as this CDR3 ends without the conserved phenylalanine or tryptophan. This rearrangement joins TRBV12-3 or TRBV12-4 to TRBJ2-5, with TRBD1 matching 7 bases. The CDR3 runs to 14 residues. With 4 bases clipped from V and 3 bases from J, the junction kept 5 bases outside the gene matches. As DNA, the CDR3 is TGTGCCAGCAGTTGGACAGGACCCAAAGAGACCCAGTACAAC. This sequence encodes CASSWTGPKETQYN.

Ten or more counts support this clonotype. The chain links TRBV12-3 or TRBV12-4 to TRBJ2-7; TRBD1 is a possible D gene (5 bases). The CDR3 spans 13 residues. V lost 6 bases to trimming and J lost 2 bases, with 11 bases between them. The chain's CDR3 is CASRVRDAYEQYF. As DNA, the CDR3 is TGTGCCAGCAGGGTCAGGGATGCCTACGAGCAGTACTTC.

This clonotype was seen repeatedly, ten times or more. The chain uses TRBV29-1 and TRBJ1-2, with D possibly matching TRBD1 (6 bases). Germline lookup yields CDR1 SQVTM and CDR2 ANQGSEA. V lost 5 bases and J 2 bases, leaving 12 bases between the germline ends. The CDR3 length is 13 residues. CDR3 in amino acids: CSVPTRGNYGYTF. The CDR3 region has the DNA TGCAGCGTTCCCACCAGGGGAAACTATGGCTACACCTTC.

This clonotype showed up many times. J is TRBJ2-1 and V is TRBV29-1; the match to TRBD2 covers 10 bases. The V segment lost 1 base and the J segment 7 bases; nucleotides outside the gene matches: 4. CDR1 SQVTM and CDR2 ANQGSEA come from the germline V gene. The CDR3 spans 14 residues. The CDR3 sequence is CSVEGAGGGNEQFF. CDR3 sequence (DNA): TGCAGCGTTGAAGGAGCGGGAGGGGGGAATGAGCAGTTCTTC.

This clonotype was counted at least ten times. The chain recombines TRBV9 with TRBJ2-1; 7 bases are shared with TRBD2. This CDR3 has 16 residues. Germline-derived CDR1 and CDR2 are SGDLS and YYNGEE. J gave up 7 bases and V 1 base, and 11 bases lay outside the gene matches. The CDR3 DNA reads as TGTGCCAGCAGCGTAAACGTAGCGGGCCCCCGGAATGAGCAGTTCTTC. Encoded protein: CASSVNVAGPRNEQFF.

In this sample, this clonotype turned up many times. The chain carries TRBV5-1 and TRBJ1-4; a weak D match, TRBD1 (5 bases). V was shortened by 4 bases and J by 3 bases, with 13 bases between the two germline ends. Per germline, CDR1 SGHRS and CDR2 YFSETQ. CDR3 length: 15 amino acids. The DNA of the CDR3 is TGCGCCAGCAGCGCCTCGGGGGACCCTAATGAAAAACTGTTTTTT. Translation gives CASSASGDPNEKLFF.

Many counts were recorded for this clonotype. One end of the junction is discordant with germline, which a read error may explain. Written as DNA, the CDR3 is TGTGCCAGCAGCGTAGACCTTCCGGGGGCAAATTCACCCCTCAACTTT. It is translated as CASSVDLPGANSPLNF. The V gene is TRBV9, the J gene TRBJ1-6; maybe TRBD1 (6 bases). CDR3 size: 16 residues. Looked up from germline, CDR1 is SGDLS and CDR2 is YYNGEE.